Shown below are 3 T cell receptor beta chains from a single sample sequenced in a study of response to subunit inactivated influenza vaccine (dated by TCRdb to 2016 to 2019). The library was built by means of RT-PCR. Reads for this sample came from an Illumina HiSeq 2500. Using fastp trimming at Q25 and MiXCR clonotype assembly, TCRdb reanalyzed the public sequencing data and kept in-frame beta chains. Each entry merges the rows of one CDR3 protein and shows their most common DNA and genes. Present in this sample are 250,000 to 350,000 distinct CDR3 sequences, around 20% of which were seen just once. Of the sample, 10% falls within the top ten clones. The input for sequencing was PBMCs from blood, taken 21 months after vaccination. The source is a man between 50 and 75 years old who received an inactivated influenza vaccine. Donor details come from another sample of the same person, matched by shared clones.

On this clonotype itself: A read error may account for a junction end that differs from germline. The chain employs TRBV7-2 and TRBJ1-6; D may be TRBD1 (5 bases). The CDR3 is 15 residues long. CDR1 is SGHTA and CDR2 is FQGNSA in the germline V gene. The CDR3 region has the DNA TGTGCCAGCAGCTTAGCGTCGGGGGTTGATTCAACCCTCCACTTT. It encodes CASSLASGVDSTLHF.

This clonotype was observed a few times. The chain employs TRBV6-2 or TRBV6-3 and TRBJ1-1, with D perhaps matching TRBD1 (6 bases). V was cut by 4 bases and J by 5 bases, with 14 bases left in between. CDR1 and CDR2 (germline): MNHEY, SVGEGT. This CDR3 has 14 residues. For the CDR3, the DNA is TGTGCCAGCAGTTTTAGGCAACAGGGTACTGAAGCTTTCTTT. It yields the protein CASSFRQQGTEAFF.

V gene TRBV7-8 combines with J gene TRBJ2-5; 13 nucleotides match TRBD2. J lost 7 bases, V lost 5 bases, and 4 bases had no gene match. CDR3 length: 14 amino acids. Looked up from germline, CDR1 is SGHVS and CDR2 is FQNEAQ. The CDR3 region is CASSGGLAGWTQYF. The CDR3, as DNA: TGTGCCAGCAGCGGGGGACTAGCGGGGTGGACCCAGTACTTC. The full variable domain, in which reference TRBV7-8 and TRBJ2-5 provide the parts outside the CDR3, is GAGVSQSPRYKVAKRGQDVALRCDPISGHVSLFWYQQALGQGPEFLTYFQNEAQLDKSGLPSDRFFAERPEGSVSTLKIQRTQQEDSAVYLCASSGGLAGWTQYFGPGTRLLVL.